This T cell receptor beta chain came from a study of blood T cell repertoires in COVID-19. At the level of the study: The United States, Italy and Spain supplied acute and convalescent COVID-19 samples.

As processed by the authors: Amplification of reference gene primers provided the estimated nucleated cell counts. Clones were sequenced by immunoSEQ multiplex PCR, and TCRdb holds only the in-frame ones, with some missing. V and J calls and clone size come straight from that table; D and trimming were deduced from the DNA. The sample records some 130,000 clones, more than 75% being singletons. The CDR3 is 14 residues long. CDR1 and CDR2 (germline): SNHLY, FYNNEI. V dropped 7 bases and J dropped 1 base, with 8 bases sitting between them. The chain combines TRBV2 with TRBJ2-6; D remains unclear. This TCR was sampled from a man aged 70-80 years with active COVID-19. The sample comprised peripheral blood. The CDR3 DNA follows: TGTGCCAGCAATGGAGTTTCTGGGGCCAACGTCCTGACTTTC. It encodes CASNGVSGANVLTF.